These 20 T cell receptor beta chains came from one sample sequenced in a study of blood T cell repertoires in COVID-19. Repertoires were generated with immunoSEQ multiplex PCR, while TCRdb's copy carries only in-frame clones and drops some. The data contain 88,000 or so clones, approximately 86% of them singletons. The sample comprised peripheral blood. These receptors came from a man in his sixties with acute or convalescent COVID-19.

The chain couples TRBV2 to TRBJ1-6; 9 positions agree with TRBD1. The V segment lost 5 bases and the J segment 9 bases; nucleotides outside the gene matches: 5. The CDR3 runs 14 residues. Germline lookup yields CDR1 SNHLY and CDR2 FYNNEI. Written as DNA, the CDR3 is TGTGCCAGCAGTAGGGACAGGGACACTTCACCCCTCCACTTT. Translation gives CASSRDRDTSPLHF.

V usage is TRBV2 and J usage is TRBJ2-3, with 12 positions matching TRBD2. V lost 5 bases and J lost 4; bases outside the gene matches: 4. The germline CDR1 and CDR2 sequences are SNHLY and FYNNEI. The CDR3 is made up of 15 amino acids. In DNA form, the CDR3 reads TGTGCCAGCAGTAGGACTAGCGGGACAGCAGATACGCAGTATTTT. Its protein product is CASSRTSGTADTQYF.

This clone was detected only once. The rearrangement links TRBV6-2 or TRBV6-3 to TRBJ2-7, with 8 bases fitting TRBD1. CDR3 length equals 16 residues. V trimming: 1 base; J trimming: 4 bases; junction bases outside the gene matches: 9. Germline V lookup: CDR1 MNHEY, CDR2 SVGEGT. The CDR3 DNA reads TGTGCCAGCAGTTACTTCTTGGCAGGGGGCACGTACGAGCAGTACTTC. Amino acid sequence: CASSYFLAGGTYEQYF.

The chain uses TRBV19 and TRBJ2-3; possibly TRBD1 for D (6 bases). This CDR3 spans 14 amino acids. Trimming removed 5 bases at V and 1 base at J, with 10 bases between. CDR1 and CDR2 from the germline V gene are LNHDA and SQIVND (reference sequence). CDR3: CASSGGTRTDTQYF. CDR3 bases: TGTGCCAGTAGTGGGGGCACCCGCACAGATACGCAGTATTTT.

The genes are TRBV6-5 and TRBJ2-3, with D tentatively TRBD2 (5 bases). The germline gives CDR1 MNHEY, CDR2 SVGAGI. Trimming left V 6 bases short and J 1 base short, with 14 bases between. This CDR3 region has 15 residues. CDR3 loop: CASSKERTRTDTQYF. As DNA, the CDR3 is TGTGCCAGCAGCAAAGAGCGGACGCGCACAGATACGCAGTATTTT.

This clone was picked up one time. This chain connects TRBV6-2 or TRBV6-3 to TRBJ2-5; D might be TRBD1 (6 bases). Looked up from germline, CDR1 is MNHEY and CDR2 is SVGEGT. V was pared by 6 bases and J by 4 bases, with 12 bases between. The CDR3 spans 13 residues. As DNA, the CDR3 is TGTGCCAGCAGACCTCAGGGGAGAGAGACCCAGTACTTC. The encoded protein is CASRPQGRETQYF.

The V and J genes are TRBV5-6 and TRBJ1-2; 7 nucleotides match TRBD1. CDR3 size: 12 residues. The trim removed 2 bases at V and 6 bases at J, leaving 1 base unmatched. CDR1 is SGHDT, CDR2 YYEEEE, per germline. The CDR3 reads CASSFRGNGYTF. The CDR3 DNA reads TGTGCCAGCAGCTTCAGGGGGAATGGCTACACCTTC.

CDR3 in amino acids: CASGYESNQPQHF. CDR3 nucleotides: TGTGCTAGTGGCTATGAGAGCAATCAGCCCCAGCATTTT. The gene calls are TRBV12-5 and TRBJ1-5; D is undetermined. Trimming took 6 bases from V and 1 from J, leaving 7 bases between them. The CDR3 spans 13 residues. CDR1 and CDR2 from the germline V gene are LGHNT and FRNRAP.

In its sample, this clone was seen a few times. The J gene is TRBJ1-1, the V gene TRBV11-2, with TRBD1 matching over 7 bases. The germline V gene encodes CDR1 SGHAT and CDR2 FQNNGV. The CDR3 contains 16 residues. V shed 1 base, J shed 0 bases, and the junction held 5 bases outside the gene matches. This CDR3 is CASSLVWGQMNTEAFF. The CDR3 bases are TGTGCCAGCAGCTTAGTATGGGGACAGATGAACACTGAAGCTTTCTTT.

This sequence joins TRBV2 and TRBJ2-1; a weak D match, TRBD1 (6 bases). V lost 3 bases to trimming and J lost 0 bases, with 9 bases between them. The CDR3 covers 15 residues. The germline CDR1 and CDR2 sequences are SNHLY and FYNNEI. CDR3 loop: CASSEQGSSYNEQFF. CDR3 nucleotide sequence: TGTGCCAGCAGTGAGCAGGGGAGCTCCTACAATGAGCAGTTCTTC.

The chain links TRBV12-3 or TRBV12-4 to TRBJ2-7; 7 bases agree with TRBD2. With 3 bases clipped from V and 10 bases from J, the junction kept 3 bases outside the gene matches. This CDR3 has 11 residues. The CDR3 loop is CASSFGGEQYF. In nucleotides, the CDR3 is TGTGCCAGCAGTTTTGGGGGGGAACAGTACTTC.

This clone was observed once. The gene calls are TRBV9 and TRBJ1-1; 8 bases map to TRBD1. This CDR3 is 17 amino acids long. After removal of 5 bases from V and 4 bases from J, the junction contained 16 bases not matched to a gene. CDR1 and CDR2 from the germline V gene are SGDLS and YYNGEE. In DNA form, the CDR3 reads TGTGCCAGCAGGGGACATAGGCTATACGACAGGGGCACTGAAGCTTTCTTT. It yields the protein CASRGHRLYDRGTEAFF.

The genes are TRBV9 and TRBJ1-1, with D perhaps TRBD1 (6 bases). The V and J ends lost 3 bases and 3 bases respectively, with 15 bases between them. Germline V gene sequence: CDR1 SGDLS, CDR2 YYNGEE. The CDR3 consists of 15 residues. CDR3 bases: TGTGCCAGCAGCGGGGGGCTTGTTTTGGACACTGAAGCTTTCTTT. It is translated as CASSGGLVLDTEAFF. The full variable domain, completed using reference TRBV9 and TRBJ1-1, is DSGVTQTPKHLITATGQRVTLRCSPRSGDLSVYWYQQSLDQGLQFLIQYYNGEERAKGNILERFSAQQFPDLHSELNLSSLELGDSALYFCASSGGLVLDTEAFFGQGTRLTVV.

This chain connects TRBV18 to TRBJ2-7; 12 bases are a match to TRBD1. This CDR3 region has 16 residues. Germline CDR1 is KGHSH and CDR2 is LQKENI. V shed 1 base and J 9 bases; nucleotides not matched to a gene: 10. The CDR3 loop is CASSPQTGTGGKGQYF. For the CDR3, the DNA is TGTGCCAGCTCACCACAAACCGGGACAGGGGGCAAGGGGCAGTACTTC.

The gene calls are TRBV5-1 and TRBJ2-2, with 9 nucleotides matching TRBD2. The junction had 5 bases not matched to a gene; V was cut back by 4 bases and J by 4 bases. This CDR3 comprises 15 residues. Germline CDR1 reads SGHRS; CDR2 reads YFSETQ. As DNA, the CDR3 is TGCGCCAGCAGCCCCCGAGCGGGGGGCACCGGGGAGCTGTTTTTT. Translated: CASSPRAGGTGELFF.

The chain has TRBV12-5 and TRBJ1-2; tentative D call: TRBD1 (6 bases). Per germline, CDR1 LGHNT and CDR2 FRNRAP. CDR3 length equals 13 residues. The V end lost 7 bases, the J end lost 4 bases, and 13 bases lay between the germline ends. The CDR3 DNA reads as TGTGCTAGTGCCATTACAGGGCTCTATGGCTACACCTTC. Amino acids: CASAITGLYGYTF.

The rearrangement uses TRBV7-8 and TRBJ2-5; TRBD1 agrees at 8 bases. Germline assignment: CDR1 SGHVS and CDR2 FQNEAQ. The CDR3 consists of 13 residues. With 3 bases clipped from V and 10 bases from J, the junction kept 7 bases outside the gene matches. CDR3 nucleotides: TGTGCCAGCAGCTTCCGGACAGGGATCCTCCAGTACTTC. It codes for CASSFRTGILQYF.

This chain uses TRBV27 with TRBJ2-3; 16 nucleotides match TRBD2. V shed 5 bases, J shed 8 bases, and the junction held 13 bases outside the gene matches. Germline V gene data show CDR1 as MNHEY and CDR2 as SMNVEV (reference sequence). This CDR3 is 18 amino acids long. In DNA form, the CDR3 reads TGTGCCAGCAGTGCAACCGCCCTAGGGACTAGCGGGGGGGTTACGCAGTATTTT. It encodes CASSATALGTSGGVTQYF.

The rearrangement joins TRBV2 to TRBJ2-5, with D possibly being TRBD2 (5 bases). V dropped 2 bases and J dropped 5 bases, with 12 bases sitting between them. Germline values: CDR1 SNHLY, CDR2 FYNNEI. This CDR3 is built from 14 residues. CDR3 residues: CASSESQIAETQYF. In nucleotides, the CDR3 is TGTGCCAGCAGTGAATCCCAAATAGCGGAGACCCAGTACTTC.

This clone was recorded once. The V call is TRBV6-5, the J call TRBJ1-2, with D unresolved. Germline CDR1 and CDR2: MNHEY and SVGAGI. The ends were cut back, 6 bases at V and 5 bases at J, with 16 bases in the middle. The CDR3 extends over 14 amino acids. CDR3 amino acids: CASSIVVGDYGYTF. DNA of the CDR3: TGTGCCAGCAGCATCGTCGTGGGAGATTATGGCTACACCTTC.